Listed here is a single T cell receptor beta chain. Antigen unknown. The sample comes from a study of graft-versus-host responses after intestinal transplantation. Study details: Transplants given to recipients were multivisceral, liver-intestinal, or isolated intestinal.

Findings and limits, study-wide: Ileal or blood samples showed some GvH clones first, and such clones were also found in recipient marrow.

The germline V gene encodes CDR1 SGHNT and CDR2 YYREEE (reference sequence). The ends were cut back, 5 bases at V and 1 base at J, with 16 bases in the middle. The CDR3 contains 15 residues. Profiling relied on immunoSEQ multiplex PCR, and the TCRdb table lists in-frame clones only, not all of them. The sample has over 45,000 clones, around 90% seen once; the top ten hold 1.5% to 2%. V is TRBV5-4 and J is TRBJ2-7, with a tentative D call TRBD2 (6 bases). Specimen: PBMCs, collected 26 days after transplant. This receptor was identified in a human patient who received an intestinal transplant, so some T cells may come from the graft donor. The CDR3 sequence is CASSYSGGGSYEQYF. CDR3 sequence (DNA): TGTGCCAGCAGTTACAGCGGTGGGGGGTCCTACGAGCAGTACTTC.